This entry describes one T cell receptor beta chain. The record originates from a study of blood T cell repertoires in COVID-19. Study-level background: COVID-19 samples from acute and convalescent phases originated in the United States, Italy and Spain. From T cells, B-cell-depleted T cells, or PBMCs came the material, which was cDNA or gDNA.

Per the original data handling: The assay estimated nucleated cells by amplifying reference gene primers. Here immunoSEQ multiplex PCR was the method, and the copy in TCRdb shows in-frame clones only, minus some. Clone size and the V and J calls come from that table; the DNA yielded D and trimming. The sample includes some 80,000 clones, approximately 86% seen only once; the top ten take roughly 19%. Trimming pared 5 bases from V and 1 base from J, leaving 20 bases between. The CDR3 has 17 residues. Looked up from germline, CDR1 is MGHRA and CDR2 is YSYEKL. The V gene is TRBV4-1, the J gene TRBJ1-1, with D perhaps matching TRBD1 (6 bases). The sample comprised peripheral blood. The sequence was obtained from a human donor in a cohort sampled during active COVID-19. CDR3 DNA: TGCGCCAGCAGCACACTCATCGGTGAAGGGGGGAACACTGAAGCTTTCTTT. Residues: CASSTLIGEGGNTEAFF.